This TCR beta chain was documented in a study of cytomegalovirus exposure and HLA in healthy donors. General study findings and limits: Compared with the roughly 730-donor mean, an Asian-associated ancestry cluster reportedly had fewer N-insertions, according to a later analysis. A later analysis found TCR association rates differed by HLA locus, highest for DRB1 and lowest for HLA-C. Within an earlier analysis, most TCR beta V segments proved productive either about 87% or about 30% of the time.

About this clone: Its antigen is not identified.

This CDR3 has 13 amino acids. Trimming took off 5 bases at V and 0 bases at J, with 7 bases between the two ends. Germline CDR1 MDHEN, CDR2 SYDVKM. PCR was performed using 60 Vbeta and 13 Jbeta primers. Here immunoSEQ multiplex PCR was the method, and the copy in TCRdb shows in-frame clones only, minus some. Of approximately 120,000 clones listed, about four fifths are singletons. This sequence originates from a woman in her sixties in good health and CMV-seropositive. The chain couples TRBV28 to TRBJ1-1; D is ambiguous. The sample comprised PBMCs. CDR3 DNA: TGTGCCAGCAGTCTCACTATGAACACTGAAGCTTTCTTT. Its protein product is CASSLTMNTEAFF.